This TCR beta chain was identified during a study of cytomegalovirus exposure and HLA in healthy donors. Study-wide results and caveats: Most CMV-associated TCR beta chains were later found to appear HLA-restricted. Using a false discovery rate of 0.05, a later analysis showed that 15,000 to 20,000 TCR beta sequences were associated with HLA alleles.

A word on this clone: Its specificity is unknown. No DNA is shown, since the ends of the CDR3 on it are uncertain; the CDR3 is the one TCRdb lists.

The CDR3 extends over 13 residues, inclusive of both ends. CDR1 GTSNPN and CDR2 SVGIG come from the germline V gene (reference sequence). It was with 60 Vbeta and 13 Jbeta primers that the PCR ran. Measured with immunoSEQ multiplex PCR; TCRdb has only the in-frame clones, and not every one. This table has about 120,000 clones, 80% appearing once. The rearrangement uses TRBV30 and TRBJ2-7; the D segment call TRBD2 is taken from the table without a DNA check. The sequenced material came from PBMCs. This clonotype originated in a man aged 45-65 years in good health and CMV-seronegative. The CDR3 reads CAGVGGGAYEQHF.